This T cell receptor beta chain originates from a study of shared clonotypes between healthy human individuals. Study in general: Plates per donor: three CD4 naive, three CD4 memory, two CD8 naive, one CD8 memory.

Clones were sequenced by immunoSEQ multiplex PCR, and TCRdb holds only the in-frame ones, with some missing. The sample has roughly 2.6 million clones, more than 80% seen once. This clone was detected only a few times. What it recognizes is unknown. Study outcomes and limitations: Measured sharing among donors was expected to vary with sequencing depth. When compared with the clonotypes that were shared by all four sorted-subset donors, the non-shared clonotypes turned out to have lower generation probabilities.

V was clipped by 6 bases and J by 1 base, with 16 bases between them. This CDR3 region has 16 residues. This sequence was found in a man aged 18 to 30 in good health. The sequencing input was naive CD4+ T cells sorted from blood. Subset: CD45RA+ positively selected. The V gene is TRBV6-7, the J gene TRBJ1-5; TRBD1 might be the D (6 bases). TRBV6-7 is known as an ORF, though its function is uncertain. The CDR3 nucleotides are TGTGCCAGCAGCCTACTACAGGGAACAAGCAATCAGCCCCAGCATTTT. This gives the protein CASSLLQGTSNQPQHF.